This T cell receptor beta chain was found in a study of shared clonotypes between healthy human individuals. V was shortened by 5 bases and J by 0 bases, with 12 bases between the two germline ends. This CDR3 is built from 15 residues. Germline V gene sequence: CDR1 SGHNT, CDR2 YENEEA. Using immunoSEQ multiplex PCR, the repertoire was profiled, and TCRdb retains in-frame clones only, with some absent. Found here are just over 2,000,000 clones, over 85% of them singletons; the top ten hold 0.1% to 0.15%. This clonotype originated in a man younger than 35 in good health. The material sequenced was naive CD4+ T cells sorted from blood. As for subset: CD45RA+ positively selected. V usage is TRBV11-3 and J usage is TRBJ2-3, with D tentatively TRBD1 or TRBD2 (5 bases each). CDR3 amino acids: CASSPGTRSTDTQYF. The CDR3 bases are TGTGCCAGCAGCCCCGGGACCAGGAGCACAGATACGCAGTATTTT.